This entry concerns a single TCR beta chain. This entry belongs to a study of blood T cell repertoires in COVID-19. About the study: Italy, Spain and the United States were the sources of the convalescent and acute COVID-19 samples. Nucleic acid was either cDNA or gDNA, and it came from T cells, B-cell-depleted T cells, or PBMCs.

As processed by the authors: Cell counts per sample came from amplifying reference gene primers. The protocol was immunoSEQ multiplex PCR, while the TCRdb copy is restricted to in-frame clones and leaves out a portion. That table is the source of V, J and clone size, and D and trimming were worked out from the DNA. Of 200,000 or so clones in the sample, roughly 87% were seen once. Living in 24 US areas, the participants were between about 18 and 100 years of age. Per germline, CDR1 SEHNR and CDR2 FQNEAQ (reference sequence). This CDR3 is 16 amino acids long. The V and J ends lost 5 bases and 1 base, in that order; junction bases with no gene match: 4.

The chain joins TRBV7-9 to TRBJ1-6, with 8 bases that match TRBD1. The receptor was derived from a woman between 40 and 55 years old with acute COVID-19. The specimen was PBMCs or T cells enriched from blood (not recorded which). For the CDR3, the DNA is TGTGCCAGCAGCATCAGGGGGCCTTCCTATAATTCACCCCTCCACTTT. It translates to CASSIRGPSYNSPLHF. Complete variable domain (other parts from reference TRBV7-9 and TRBJ1-6): DTGVSQNPRHKITKRGQNVTFRCDPISEHNRLYWYRQTLGQGPEFLTYFQNEAQLEKSRLLSDRFSAERPKGSFSTLEIQRTEQGDSAMYLCASSIRGPSYNSPLHFGNGTRLTVT.